What follows describes a single T cell receptor (beta chain). Its antigen is as yet unknown. This sample was included in a study of cytomegalovirus exposure and HLA in healthy donors. All donors participated as healthy donors of bone marrow. Study-wide results and caveats: Association of a missense DCLRE1C variant with TCR beta V- and J-gene trimming was reported in a later analysis. Presence/absence analyses rested on an assumption that sequencing depth was roughly uniform across donors.

The PCR ran on 60 Vbeta and 13 Jbeta primers. The authors' processing: A later analysis counted approximately 80 million unique TCR beta chains, 9.5 million to 13 million shared. Only in-frame clones appear in the TCRdb table, and some are missing; sequencing was by immunoSEQ multiplex PCR. Clone size and the V and J calls come from that table; the DNA yielded D and trimming. The table includes over 250,000 clones, around 65% detected once. The length of the CDR3 is 15 residues. Trimming removed 10 bases from V and 2 bases from J; junction bases left unmatched: 9. Germline V CDR1 and CDR2: MDHEN, SYDVKM.

This sequence originates from a female donor in good health and CMV-seronegative. Sequencing was done on a sample of PBMCs. The chain links TRBV28 to TRBJ2-2; the match to TRBD2 covers 8 bases. The CDR3 coding sequence is TGTGCCACCATCCCGAGCGGGAGAAACACCGGGGAGCTGTTTTTT. Translation: CATIPSGRNTGELFF.